The clone carrying this TCR beta chain was counted a few times. The V and J ends lost 1 base and 10 bases respectively, with 14 bases between them. CDR1 is LGHNA and CDR2 is YSLEER in the germline V gene. The CDR3 sequence is 14 residues long. Study processing details: Amplification from reference gene primers served as the basis for estimated nucleated cell counts. The data were produced by immunoSEQ multiplex PCR, yet TCRdb's version contains in-frame clones alone and is incomplete. V and J calls and clone size are as listed in that table; D and trimming were resolved from the DNA. Altogether about 150,000 clones are present, approximately 80% being singletons, with the ten largest covering approximately 9.9%. This sample stems from a study of blood T cell repertoires in COVID-19. Looking at the study overall: Researchers got acute and convalescent COVID-19 samples from the United States, Italy and Spain. PBMCs, B-cell-depleted T cells, or T cells were the source of the cDNA or gDNA that made up the material.

The V gene is TRBV4-3, the J gene TRBJ2-1; D may be TRBD2 (6 bases). The sample comprised peripheral blood. The sequence came from a man in his sixties who had recovered from COVID-19. CDR3 sequence (DNA): TGCGCCAGCAGCCAAGTAGCTAGCGTTAGGGAGCAGTTCTTC. This translates into CASSQVASVREQFF.